Listed below are T cell receptor beta chains from one sample, sequenced in a study of blood T cell repertoires in COVID-19. Method: immunoSEQ multiplex PCR; TCRdb's copy keeps in-frame clones and lacks some. The sample lists about 160,000 clones, around 86% seen once, with 5.5% to 7.5% in the top ten. The sample taken for sequencing was peripheral blood. The receptors were gathered from a man at least 80 years old with acute or convalescent COVID-19. CDR3s include the opening cysteine and the closing phenylalanine or tryptophan. D genes are given only for firm matches. Clone sizes are given selectively: once, few, many, or a class where the clone is expanded.

TRBV5-1	NA	TRBJ1-4	NA	CASSLDWGATNEKLFF	TGCGCCAGCAGCTTGGATTGGGGGGCAACTAATGAAAAACTGTTTTTT
TRBV27	NA	TRBJ2-3	NA	CASSLSITGFDTQYF	TGTGCCAGCAGTTTATCAATTACAGGATTTGATACGCAGTATTTT
TRBV6-5	TRBD1	TRBJ1-1	NA	CASSYEGAPIPEAFF	TGTGCCAGCAGTTACGAGGGGGCGCCTATCCCTGAAGCTTTCTTT
TRBV7-9	NA	TRBJ1-1	NA	CASSSRAASRALEAFF	TGTGCCAGCAGCTCCCGGGCGGCAAGCAGGGCCCTTGAAGCTTTCTTT
TRBV24-1	NA	TRBJ2-2	NA	CATSDAARELFF	TGTGCCACCAGTGATGCGGCCCGGGAGCTGTTTTTT
TRBV7-2	TRBD2	TRBJ2-2	NA	CASSLLAGVNTGELFF	TGTGCCAGCAGCTTATTAGCGGGGGTAAACACCGGGGAGCTGTTTTTT
TRBV5-1	TRBD2	TRBJ2-1	NA	CASRRTSGNNEQFF	TGCGCCAGCAGGAGGACTAGCGGAAACAATGAGCAGTTCTTC
TRBV28	TRBD1	TRBJ2-7	NA	CASSRQGGTYEQYF	TGTGCCAGCAGCCGACAGGGTGGAACCTACGAGCAGTACTTC
TRBV27	NA	TRBJ1-3	NA	CASSPQRTGNTIYF	TGTGCCAGCAGTCCACAAAGAACTGGAAACACCATATATTTT
TRBV5-6	TRBD2	TRBJ2-3	NA	CASSLFTSGSGDTQYF	TGTGCCAGCAGCTTGTTTACTAGCGGGAGTGGAGATACGCAGTATTTT
TRBV18	NA	TRBJ2-2	NA	CASSPAGLNTGELFF	TGTGCCAGCTCACCAGCGGGGCTGAACACCGGGGAGCTGTTTTTT
TRBV18	NA	TRBJ1-5	NA	CASTTANNQPQHF	TGTGCCAGCACGACAGCAAACAATCAGCCCCAGCATTTT
TRBV7-8	TRBD1	TRBJ2-1	NA	CASSLEGQGGVEQFF	TGTGCCAGCAGCTTAGAGGGACAGGGTGGTGTTGAGCAGTTCTTC
TRBV28	TRBD2	TRBJ2-5	NA	CASLTTSGGGETQYF	TGTGCCAGCCTAACCACCAGCGGGGGAGGAGAGACCCAGTACTTC
TRBV3-1/TRBV3-2	TRBD2	TRBJ2-3	NA	CASSQTTSGRAGWTQYF	TGTGCCAGCAGCCAAACCACTAGCGGGAGGGCCGGATGGACGCAGTATTTT
TRBV5-1	TRBD2	TRBJ2-5	NA	CASSSAGGGETQYF	TGCGCCAGCAGCTCCGCCGGGGGGGGAGAGACCCAGTACTTC
TRBV30	NA	TRBJ2-2	few	CAWRNRGNTGELFF	TGTGCCTGGAGGAATCGGGGAAACACCGGGGAGCTGTTTTTT
TRBV28	NA	TRBJ1-5	NA	CASSPSKPGANQPQHF	TGTGCCAGCAGCCCCAGTAAGCCTGGGGCAAATCAGCCCCAGCATTTT
TRBV3-1/TRBV3-2	TRBD1	TRBJ2-5	NA	CASIHRDRDQETQYF	TGTGCCAGCATACACCGGGACAGGGACCAAGAGACCCAGTACTTC
TRBV30	NA	TRBJ2-5	NA	CAWETRVGETQYF	TGTGCCTGGGAAACGAGGGTAGGAGAGACCCAGTACTTC